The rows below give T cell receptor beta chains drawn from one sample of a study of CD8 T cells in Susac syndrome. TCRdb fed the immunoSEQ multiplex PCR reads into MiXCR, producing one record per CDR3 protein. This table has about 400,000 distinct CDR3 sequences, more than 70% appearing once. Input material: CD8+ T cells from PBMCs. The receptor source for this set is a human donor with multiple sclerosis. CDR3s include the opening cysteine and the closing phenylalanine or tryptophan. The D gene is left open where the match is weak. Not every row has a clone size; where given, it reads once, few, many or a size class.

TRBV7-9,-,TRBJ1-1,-,TGTGCCAGCAGCTTAGGATTGGCGTCTGAAGCTTTCTTT,CASSLGLASEAFF
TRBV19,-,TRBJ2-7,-,TGTGCCAGTAGTATGCCCGGGCCAGACTACGAGCAGTACTTC,CASSMPGPDYEQYF
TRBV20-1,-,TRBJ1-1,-,TGCAGTGCGCCGGGGGCAGGTGAAGCTTTCTTT,CSAPGAGEAFF
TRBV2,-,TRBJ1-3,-,TGTGCCAGCAGTGATGCCCCCTGGTCCACAGGGTCGTCCTCTGGAAACACCATATATTTT,CASSDAPWSTGSSSGNTIYF
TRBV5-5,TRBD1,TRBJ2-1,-,TGTGCCAGCAGCTACAGGGGGGTCGGAGCGTTCTTC,CASSYRGVGAFF
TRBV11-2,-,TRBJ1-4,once,TGTGCCAGCAGATTAGTGGCTACGGATGAAAAACTGTTTTTT,CASRLVATDEKLFF
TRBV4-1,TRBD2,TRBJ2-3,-,TGCGCCAGCAGCCAAGGGAGCGGGACTAGCGGGGGTGGTTCAGATACGCAGTATTTT,CASSQGSGTSGGGSDTQYF
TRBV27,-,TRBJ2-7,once,TGTGCCAGCAGTTTCGGCAGGTTCTACGAGCAGTACTTC,CASSFGRFYEQYF
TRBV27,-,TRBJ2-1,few,TGTGCCAGCAGTTGGGAGTTAGGTGAGCAGTTCTTC,CASSWELGEQFF
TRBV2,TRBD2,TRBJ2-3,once,TGTGCCAGGGGGGGGACTAGGGGCACAGATACGCAGTATTTT,CARGGTRGTDTQYF
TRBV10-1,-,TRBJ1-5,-,TGCGCCAGCAGTGAGGAGGGGGATCAGCCCCAGCATTTT,CASSEEGDQPQHF